The 9 T cell receptor delta chains presented below share a single source sample, sequenced in a study of gammadelta T cells in human blood. TCRdb reran clone calling via CATT on the RT-PCR reads. The table has around 1,000 delta-chain clones, about 20% seen once; the top ten hold 14%. The sequencing input was Vgamma9Vdelta2 gamma-delta T cells from fetal blood. Receptors originate from a human fetus.

Turning to this clone: Since a far larger clone is one base different, this is likely a read error. The same CDR3 also results from other DNA sequences found in this sample. This chain links TRDV2 with TRDJ2; D gene ambiguous. Germline CDR1 reads GEAIGNYY; CDR2 reads EKD. This CDR3 region has 9 residues. The CDR3 nucleotides read TGTGCATGTACAGCACAACTCTTCTTT. This codes for CACTAQLFF.

This clone was observed a single time. A far larger clone is off by one base, so a read error is likely. V usage is TRDV2 and J usage is TRDJ3; possibly TRDD3 for D (5 bases). TCRdb does not report a J gene; here it was assigned by matching the DNA to germline references. CDR3 length: 18 amino acids. Per germline, CDR1 GEAIGNYY and CDR2 EKD. CDR3 sequence: CACDTLGSDSWNTRQMFF. The CDR3 bases are TGTGCCTGTGACACGTTGGGGAGCGACTCCTGGAACACCCGACAGATGTTTTTC.

This clone is labeled as large (0.1 to 1%). This chain connects TRDV2 to TRDJ3; no clear D gene. This CDR3 has 17 amino acids. Between the trimmed V and J ends, which lost 0 bases and 0 bases, there was a span of 8 bases. In germline, CDR1 is GEAIGNYY, CDR2 EKD. In nucleotides, the CDR3 is TGTGCCTGTGACACCGTACCCCACTCCTGGGACACCCGACAGATGTTTTTC. Its translation: CACDTVPHSWDTRQMFF.

In this sample, this clone is large. The V gene is TRDV2, the J gene TRDJ3; 11 bases align to TRDD3. The germline CDR1 and CDR2 sequences are GEAIGNYY and EKD. The CDR3 spans 19 residues. V trimming: 2 bases; J trimming: 0 bases; junction bases outside the gene matches: 5. CDR3: CACDKVLGDSSWDTRQMFF. For the CDR3, the DNA is TGTGCCTGTGACAAAGTACTGGGGGATAGCTCCTGGGACACCCGACAGATGTTTTTC.

Within the sample, this clone is medium-sized (0.01 to 0.1%). V is TRDV2 and J is TRDJ2; 9 positions agree with TRDD3. CDR3 length: 16 residues. Per the germline V gene, CDR1 is GEAIGNYY and CDR2 is EKD. V shed 4 bases and J 3 bases; nucleotides not matched to a gene: 8. CDR3 protein: CACDTLLGDVTAQLFF. The CDR3 DNA sequence: TGTGCCTGTGATACCTTACTGGGGGACGTGACAGCACAACTCTTCTTT.

By proportion, this clone is large. The limits of the CDR3 on the DNA are not certain, so only TCRdb's listed CDR3 is given. This chain joins TRDV2 and TRDJ3; the listed D gene, TRDD3, was not tested against the DNA. The CDR3 spans 17 amino acids, including both terminal residues. Germline V gene data show CDR1 as GEAIGNYY and CDR2 as EKD. The CDR3 loop reads CACDTWGIFWDTRQMFF.

Note on this clone: It is likely a read error: a sequence one base away is far more abundant. This rearrangement joins TRDV2 to TRDJ3; D remains unclear. As TCRdb names no J gene, one was assigned here on the basis of a DNA match to germline. The CDR3 totals 20 residues. CDR1 and CDR2 (germline): GEAIGNYY, EKD. Trimming stripped 0 bases from V and 2 bases from J, with 19 bases between. The CDR3 is CACDTTEQELFTWDTRQMFF. DNA of the CDR3: TGTGCCTGTGACACCACCGAACAGGAGCTTTTTACCTGGGACACCCGACAGATGTTTTTC.

A remark on this clone: This probably arose from a read error, given a far larger clone one base away. J gene calling gave no result, while the V gene is TRDV2; TRDD3 is taken as the D call from the table, unchecked against the DNA. Per germline, CDR1 GEAIGNYY and CDR2 EKD. This CDR3 region has 19 residues. Here the CDR3 reads CACDTTGGYESWDTRQMFF. The CDR3 region has the DNA TGTGCCTGTGACACCACTGGGGGATACGAATCCTGGGACACCCGACAGATGTTTTTT.

By share, this clone counts as large. The chain joins TRDV2 to TRDJ3; D is ambiguous. CDR3 length: 17 amino acids. Germline assignment: CDR1 GEAIGNYY and CDR2 EKD. V shed 0 bases and J shed 0 bases, with 8 bases lying between them. This chain's CDR3 is CACDTGPYSWDTRQMFF. The CDR3 coding sequence is TGTGCCTGTGACACCGGCCCCTACTCCTGGGACACCCGACAGATGTTTTTC.